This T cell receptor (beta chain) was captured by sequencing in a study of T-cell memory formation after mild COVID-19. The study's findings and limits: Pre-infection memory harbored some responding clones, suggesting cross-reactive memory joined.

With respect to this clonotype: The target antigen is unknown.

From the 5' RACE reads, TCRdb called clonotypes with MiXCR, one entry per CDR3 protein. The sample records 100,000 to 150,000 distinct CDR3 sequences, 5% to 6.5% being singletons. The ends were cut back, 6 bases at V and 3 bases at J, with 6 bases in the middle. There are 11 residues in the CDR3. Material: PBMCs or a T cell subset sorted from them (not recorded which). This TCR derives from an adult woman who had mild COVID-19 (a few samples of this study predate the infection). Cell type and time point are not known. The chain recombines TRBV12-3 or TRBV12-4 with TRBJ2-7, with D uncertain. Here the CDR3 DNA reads TGTGCCAGCAGACGCTTCTACGAGCAGTACTTC. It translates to CASRRFYEQYF.